These T cell receptor beta chains were read from a single sample in a study of blood T cell repertoires in COVID-19. The data were produced by immunoSEQ multiplex PCR, yet TCRdb's version contains in-frame clones alone and is incomplete. This table has 200,000 to 250,000 clones, roughly 85% appearing once. The source material was PBMCs or T cells enriched from blood (not recorded which). The receptors here all came from a middle-aged man who had recovered from COVID-19. The CDR3 runs from the conserved cysteine through the conserved F or W.

v_gene	CDR3aa
TRBV4-1	CASSSYRAGETQYF
TRBV27	CASTLVGGSFVNEQFF
TRBV6-2/TRBV6-3	CASSPDGGGETQYF
TRBV2	CASSLTEIYGYTF
TRBV9	CASSVGIGEGSNQPQHF
TRBV7-9	CASSLRQGADEKLFF
TRBV5-5	CASSRDTANYGYTF
TRBV11-2	CASSSFRGVAGSYEQYF
TRBV12-3/TRBV12-4	CASSIGQNYEQYF
TRBV6-2/TRBV6-3	CASSTSNNEQFF
TRBV6-2/TRBV6-3	CASSRTSHHEQFF
TRBV2	CASSDTELYEQYF
TRBV19	CASRGRARETQYF
TRBV10-3	CAISESSRGMNTEAFF
TRBV28	CASSLMTVSSYEQYF
TRBV11-3	CASSYTSGLAYEQYF
TRBV2	CASSEALGSRTGELFF
TRBV7-2	CASSLAPSGPTAYEQYF
TRBV7-3	CASSLGQGFSNQPQHF
TRBV6-6	CASSYSSLAGAYEQYF
TRBV11-3	CASSLNVRNEQFF
TRBV7-8	CASSSVQGSTGELFF
TRBV19	CASTASGTSGYEQYF
TRBV5-1	CASSYSPGQEYGYTF
TRBV7-8	CASSPSPGQAETGELFF
TRBV25-1	CASSEYGRSSTGELFF
TRBV2	CASRYLGGGYTF
TRBV4-1	CASSQDRGLNNEQFF
TRBV7-2	CASSLEASGRAGELFF
TRBV12-2	CASRSEILDLSYNEQFF
TRBV5-4	CASSGGLTDTQYF
TRBV30	CAWSGQGGQPQHF
TRBV19	CASSTTGGDGYTF
TRBV27	CASSLGDRGAGYTF
TRBV6-5	CASSLYRADGYTF
TRBV28	CASSPGGASRGYTF
TRBV25-1	CASSEDTGGTDTQYF
TRBV5-1	CASSPGQGAINEQFF
TRBV29-1	CSVERGTDTQYF
TRBV12-3/TRBV12-4	CASSGRGTQPQHF
TRBV6-1	CASSEHGRAYNEQFF
TRBV11-2	CASSSRGGRDTGELFF
TRBV4-3	CASSQDSSGRAGDTQYF
TRBV4-1	CASRGRQGAYGYTF
TRBV19	CASTAISGNSPLHF
TRBV7-3	CASSLEAQGAYEQYF
TRBV13	CASSSRLAGVQTEQYF
TRBV3-1/TRBV3-2	CASSHLKGTGGTHEQYF
TRBV4-1	CASSHSPSGSPSYNEQFF
TRBV27	CASSLLGTDTQYF
TRBV7-3	CASSLNPGREQYF
TRBV7-9	CASSEDRAVGGELFF
TRBV9	CASSVSPTGSGNTIYF
TRBV30	CAWRNSGGTGELFF
TRBV12-5	CASGLRGQLEAFF
TRBV5-8	CASSGRDRVGARNSPLHF
TRBV5-1	CASSLFVGALSGEQYF
TRBV28	CASSRPGLGGELFF
TRBV14	CASSGSGRPGTQYF